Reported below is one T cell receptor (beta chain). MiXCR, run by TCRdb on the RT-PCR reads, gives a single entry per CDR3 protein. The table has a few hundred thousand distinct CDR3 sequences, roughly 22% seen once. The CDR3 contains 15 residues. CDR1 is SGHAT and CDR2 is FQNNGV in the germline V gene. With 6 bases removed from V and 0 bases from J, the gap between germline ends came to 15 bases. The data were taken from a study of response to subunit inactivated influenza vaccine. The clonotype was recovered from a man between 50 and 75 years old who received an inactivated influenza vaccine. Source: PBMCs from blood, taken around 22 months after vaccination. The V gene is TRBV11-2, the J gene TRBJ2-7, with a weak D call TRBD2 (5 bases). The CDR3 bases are TGTGCCAGCAGTACCCTAGGCGGGTACTCCTACGAGCAGTACTTC. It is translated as CASSTLGGYSYEQYF.